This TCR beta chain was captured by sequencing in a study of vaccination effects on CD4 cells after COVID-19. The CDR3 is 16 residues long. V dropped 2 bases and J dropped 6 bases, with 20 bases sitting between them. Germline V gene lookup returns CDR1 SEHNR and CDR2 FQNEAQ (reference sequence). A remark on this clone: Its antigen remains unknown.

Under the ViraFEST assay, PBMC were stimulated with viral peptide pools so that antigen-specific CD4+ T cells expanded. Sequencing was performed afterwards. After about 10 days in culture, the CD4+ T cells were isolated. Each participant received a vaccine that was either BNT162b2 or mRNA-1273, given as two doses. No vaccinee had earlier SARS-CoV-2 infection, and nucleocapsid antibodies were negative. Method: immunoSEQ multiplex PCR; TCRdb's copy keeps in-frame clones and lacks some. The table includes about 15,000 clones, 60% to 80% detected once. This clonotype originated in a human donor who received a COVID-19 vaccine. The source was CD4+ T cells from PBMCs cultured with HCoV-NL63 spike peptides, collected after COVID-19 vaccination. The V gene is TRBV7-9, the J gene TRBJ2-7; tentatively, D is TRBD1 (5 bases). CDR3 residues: CASSLRPLAREVEQYF. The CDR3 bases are TGTGCCAGCAGCTTAAGGCCCCTTGCCAGGGAAGTCGAGCAGTACTTC. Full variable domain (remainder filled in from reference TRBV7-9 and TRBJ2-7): DTGVSQNPRHKITKRGQNVTFRCDPISEHNRLYWYRQTLGQGPEFLTYFQNEAQLEKSRLLSDRFSAERPKGSFSTLEIQRTEQGDSAMYLCASSLRPLAREVEQYFGPGTRLTVT.